Shown below are 26 T cell receptor beta chains from a single sample sequenced in a study of T cell responses to AZD1222 COVID-19 vaccine. Generated by immunoSEQ multiplex PCR, the TCRdb table keeps only in-frame clones and is missing some. The sample records some 120,000 clones, 70% to 90% being singletons. Sequenced material: peripheral blood, taken on day 0 of AZD1222 vaccination. These receptors all come from an adult in good health.

The V call is TRBV6-5, the J call TRBJ1-1; TRBD1 aligns across 7 bases. Germline CDR1 MNHEY, CDR2 SVGAGI. V shed 0 bases and J 6 bases; nucleotides not matched to a gene: 4. The CDR3 consists of 14 residues. The CDR3 coding sequence is TGTGCCAGCAGTTACTCGAGGACAGGCCCTGAAGCTTTCTTT. Translated: CASSYSRTGPEAFF.

With respect to this clone: Other DNA sequences in this specimen translate into the identical CDR3. The gene calls are TRBV6-2 or TRBV6-3 and TRBJ1-2; tentatively, D is TRBD1 (6 bases). Germline V gene data show CDR1 as MNHEY and CDR2 as SVGEGT. The CDR3 contains 13 residues. Trimming removed 0 bases at V and 5 bases at J, with 7 bases between. CDR3 amino acids: CASSYSRGYGYTF. CDR3 DNA: TGTGCCAGCAGTTACTCCAGGGGATATGGCTACACCTTC.

The rearrangement links TRBV2 to TRBJ1-5; D possibly corresponds to TRBD1 (5 bases). With 7 bases removed from V and 6 bases from J, the gap between germline ends came to 10 bases. Germline values: CDR1 SNHLY, CDR2 FYNNEI. CDR3 length equals 12 residues. The CDR3 sequence: CASTEGIQPQHF. CDR3 DNA sequence: TGTGCCAGCACCGAGGGGATTCAGCCCCAGCATTTT.

This clone was recorded once. The chain links TRBV6-6 to TRBJ1-3, with D maybe TRBD1 (5 bases). Germline lookup yields CDR1 MNHNY and CDR2 SVGAGI (reference sequence). CDR3 length: 15 residues. Deletions cut 0 bases from V and 4 bases from J, with 10 bases between. The CDR3: CASSYSRGGGNTIYF. DNA for the CDR3: TGTGCCAGCAGTTACTCGAGGGGTGGGGGAAACACCATATATTTT.

A single count supports this clone. The rearrangement joins TRBV5-1 to TRBJ2-3; 7 bases agree with TRBD1. Trimming removed 3 bases from V and 0 bases from J; junction bases left unmatched: 4. This CDR3 contains 15 residues. Looked up from germline, CDR1 is SGHRS and CDR2 is YFSETQ. The CDR3 sequence: CASSWTGLSTDTQYF. The CDR3 DNA follows: TGCGCCAGCAGCTGGACAGGTCTTAGCACAGATACGCAGTATTTT.

The chain combines TRBV4-1 with TRBJ2-7; 12 nucleotides match TRBD2. Germline CDR1 reads MGHRA; CDR2 reads YSYEKL. The V segment lost 1 base and the J segment 0 bases; nucleotides outside the gene matches: 4. The CDR3 spans 17 residues. CDR3 nucleotide sequence: TGCGCCAGCAGCCAAGGACTAGCGGGGGTTTACTCCTACGAGCAGTACTTC. It codes for CASSQGLAGVYSYEQYF.

This clone was seen once. The rearrangement joins TRBV5-1 to TRBJ1-1; D ambiguous. The CDR3 has 15 amino acids. Germline lookup yields CDR1 SGHRS and CDR2 YFSETQ. The V end lost 3 bases, the J end lost 0 bases, and 12 bases lay between the germline ends. CDR3 protein: CASSSKVTMNTEAFF. The CDR3, as DNA: TGCGCCAGCAGCTCCAAGGTAACCATGAACACTGAAGCTTTCTTT.

This rearrangement joins TRBV7-9 to TRBJ2-7; TRBD2 aligns across 7 bases. V dropped 2 bases and J dropped 7; count of bases not matched to a gene: 8. The CDR3 spans 14 residues. Germline V gene data show CDR1 as SEHNR and CDR2 as FQNEAQ (reference sequence). CDR3 residues: CASSLNTGEGEQYF. CDR3 bases: TGTGCCAGCAGCTTAAACACCGGGGAGGGGGAGCAGTACTTC.

The gene calls are TRBV5-8 and TRBJ1-5; perhaps TRBD1 as D (5 bases). Germline CDR1 SGHTS, CDR2 YDEGEE. Trimming cost V 10 bases and J 0 bases, with 26 bases left between them. The CDR3 is 18 amino acids. The CDR3 coding sequence is TGTGCCGGAAAAGCGGGGTCTTACGCAGGGTCTAGCAATCAGCCCCAGCATTTT. It codes for CAGKAGSYAGSSNQPQHF.

The gene calls are TRBV10-3 and TRBJ2-3; TRBD1 agrees at 8 bases. Germline values: CDR1 ENHRY, CDR2 SYGVKD. After removal of 4 bases from V and 1 base from J, the junction contained 7 bases not matched to a gene. CDR3 length: 16 residues. CDR3 sequence: CAISVRTGSGTDTQYF. In DNA form, the CDR3 reads TGTGCCATCAGTGTTAGGACAGGGTCGGGCACAGATACGCAGTATTTT.

The chain combines TRBV19 with TRBJ2-7, with D perhaps matching TRBD1 or TRBD2 (5 bases each). The CDR3 loop spans 12 amino acids. Germline CDR1 LNHDA, CDR2 SQIVND (reference sequence). Deletions cut 4 bases from V and 3 bases from J, with 7 bases between. The CDR3: CASSRDLYEQYF. Here the CDR3 DNA reads TGTGCCAGTAGTAGGGACCTCTACGAGCAGTACTTC.

The chain employs TRBV9 and TRBJ2-7, with D maybe TRBD1 (6 bases). The germline gives CDR1 SGDLS, CDR2 YYNGEE. The CDR3 has 14 residues. V was clipped by 0 bases and J by 6 bases, with 13 bases between them. CDR3: CASSVDRASVEQYF. DNA for the CDR3: TGTGCCAGCAGCGTAGACAGGGCGAGTGTCGAGCAGTACTTC.

A few counts support this clone. This rearrangement joins TRBV14 to TRBJ1-1; unclear D gene. The CDR3 sequence is 15 residues long. Germline CDR1 is SGHDN and CDR2 is FVKESK. The V end lost 6 bases, the J end lost 0 bases, and 14 bases lay between the germline ends. The CDR3 reads CASSRIDMMNTEAFF. CDR3 nucleotides: TGTGCCAGCAGTCGCATCGACATGATGAACACTGAAGCTTTCTTT.

The chain employs TRBV28 and TRBJ1-4, with 8 nucleotides matching TRBD1. Looked up from germline, CDR1 is MDHEN and CDR2 is SYDVKM. CDR3 length: 14 residues. With 1 base clipped from V and 8 bases from J, the junction kept 3 bases outside the gene matches. The CDR3 bases are TGTGCCAGCAGTTTATTGACAGGGGAAGAAAAACTGTTTTTT. This encodes CASSLLTGEEKLFF.

The chain couples TRBV7-9 to TRBJ1-2; TRBD1 might be the D (5 bases). Germline lookup yields CDR1 SEHNR and CDR2 FQNEAQ (reference sequence). This CDR3 has 14 amino acids. Trimming removed 5 bases from V and 2 bases from J, with 12 bases in between. The CDR3 DNA reads as TGTGCCAGCAGCCTACTACAGGAAAACTATGGCTACACCTTC. Translating it yields CASSLLQENYGYTF.

The chain employs TRBV4-3 and TRBJ2-6; D is unclear. V lost 2 bases and J lost 0, with 8 bases in between. The CDR3 runs to 16 residues. Germline V gene sequence: CDR1 LGHNA, CDR2 YSLEER. The CDR3 is CASSQSFSSGANVLTF. The CDR3 region has the DNA TGCGCCAGCAGCCAATCCTTCAGCTCTGGGGCCAACGTCCTGACTTTC.

The chain couples TRBV2 to TRBJ1-5; 9 bases match TRBD1. Germline assignment: CDR1 SNHLY and CDR2 FYNNEI. This CDR3 contains 18 residues. Trimming took 6 bases from V and 4 from J; bases not matched to a gene: 16. This CDR3 is CASSQSRDRDLWNQPQHF. As DNA, the CDR3 is TGTGCCAGCAGCCAATCCCGGGACAGGGATTTGTGGAATCAGCCCCAGCATTTT. The full variable domain, rest sourced from reference TRBV2 and TRBJ1-5, is EPEVTQTPSHQVTQMGQEVILRCVPISNHLYFYWYRQILGQKVEFLVSFYNNEISEKSEIFDDQFSVERPDGSNFTLKIRSTKLEDSAMYFCASSQSRDRDLWNQPQHFGDGTRLSIL.

The CDR3 loop reads CASSPGEESGELFF. The CDR3 bases are TGTGCCAGCAGCCCTGGTGAGGAGTCCGGGGAGCTGTTTTTT. The rearrangement uses TRBV4-2 and TRBJ2-2; D is undetermined. CDR1 and CDR2 from the germline V gene are LGHNA and YNFKEQ. This CDR3 comprises 14 residues. V lost 4 bases to trimming and J lost 6 bases, with 12 bases between them.

The sample holds one count of this clone. The gene calls are TRBV9 and TRBJ1-5; 7 bases map to TRBD1. V lost 3 bases, J lost 4 bases, and 7 bases stayed unmatched. Germline-derived CDR1 and CDR2 are SGDLS and YYNGEE. The CDR3 spans 15 residues. The CDR3, as DNA: TGTGCCAGCAGCGCGACAGGGAATAGGAATCAGCCCCAGCATTTT. It codes for CASSATGNRNQPQHF.

This chain joins TRBV10-1 and TRBJ2-7; possible D gene TRBD1, 5 bases. This CDR3 is built from 14 residues. Germline V gene data show CDR1 as WNHNN and CDR2 as SYGVQD (reference sequence). Trimming took off 4 bases at V and 0 bases at J, with 10 bases between the two ends. The CDR3 bases are TGCGCCAGCAGTGCTCCGACAGACTCCTACGAGCAGTACTTC. This gives the protein CASSAPTDSYEQYF.

This clone was counted once. This chain uses TRBV10-3 with TRBJ1-3; no definite D call. This CDR3 region has 14 residues. Trimming cost V 3 bases and J 2 bases, with 8 bases left between them. From germline, CDR1 is ENHRY and CDR2 SYGVKD. CDR3 loop: CAISDATTGNTIYF. CDR3 nucleotide sequence: TGTGCCATCAGTGATGCGACAACTGGAAACACCATATATTTT.

The chain employs TRBV3-1 (or the pseudogene TRBV3-2) and TRBJ1-6, with D perhaps matching TRBD1 (5 bases). Germline CDR1 and CDR2: LGHDT and YNNKEL (reference sequence). V was trimmed by 3 bases and J by 6 bases, leaving 9 bases between them. This CDR3 comprises 14 residues. The CDR3 protein is CASSQGGFNSPLHF. The DNA for the CDR3 is TGTGCCAGCAGCCAGGGGGGGTTTAATTCACCCCTCCACTTT.

V usage is TRBV7-3 and J usage is TRBJ1-1, with D unclear. The CDR3 sequence is 13 residues long. The V end lost 2 bases, the J end lost 6 bases, and 10 bases lay between the germline ends. CDR1 and CDR2 from the germline V gene are SGHTA and FQGTGA. CDR3 sequence (DNA): TGTGCCAGCAGCTTATTACCCTTGGCTGAAGCTTTCTTT. This codes for CASSLLPLAEAFF.

CDR3 residues: CASSLGPDLTGELFF. As DNA, the CDR3 is TGTGCCAGCAGCTTGGGTCCAGACCTAACCGGGGAGCTGTTTTTT. The gene calls are TRBV5-4 and TRBJ2-2; the D is unclear. The CDR3 is made up of 15 amino acids. The germline V and J ends were trimmed by 0 bases and 5 bases, with 11 bases remaining between them. CDR1 is SGHNT, CDR2 YYREEE, per germline (reference sequence). The variable domain in full, with the rest retrieved from reference TRBV5-4 and TRBJ2-2, is ETGVTQSPTHLIKTRGQQVTLRCSSQSGHNTVSWYQQALGQGPQFIFQYYREEENGRGNFPPRFSGLQFPNYSSELNVNALELDDSALYLCASSLGPDLTGELFFGEGSRLTVL.

CDR3 loop: CASSTIAGGTGNTEAFF. Written as DNA, the CDR3 is TGTGCCAGCAGTACTATCGCCGGGGGGACAGGGAACACTGAAGCTTTCTTT. The chain uses TRBV2 and TRBJ1-1; 8 bases agree with TRBD1. J gave up 1 base and V 5 bases, and 12 bases lay outside the gene matches. The germline gives CDR1 SNHLY, CDR2 FYNNEI. The CDR3 has 17 residues.

CDR3 sequence reads: CASSPALAGNEKLFF. The DNA of the CDR3 is TGCGCCAGCAGCCCCGCCTTGGCGGGGAATGAAAAACTGTTTTTT. The J gene is TRBJ1-4, the V gene TRBV4-1, with no clear D. Trimming pared 4 bases from V and 5 bases from J, leaving 14 bases between. The CDR3 runs to 15 residues. CDR1 MGHRA and CDR2 YSYEKL come from the germline V gene.